This T cell receptor beta chain was recovered during a study of cytomegalovirus exposure and HLA in healthy donors. Overall study results and limits: Among TCR beta chains, those listed as cytomegalovirus-associated numbered under 200. By HLA locus, TCR association rates varied in a later analysis, with DRB1 showing the most and HLA-C the fewest. Reported performance of the classifier showed diagnosis of cytomegalovirus status with high specificity and sensitivity.

PCR primers comprised 60 Vbeta and 13 Jbeta primers. Original processing methods: There were tens of millions of unique TCR beta chains by a later count, and 10 million to 12 million of them were shared. Assay: immunoSEQ multiplex PCR; the TCRdb copy retains only in-frame clones and omits some. That table furnishes V, J and clone size, whereas the DNA furnished D and trimming. This table has 210,000 or so clones, 60% to 80% appearing once. There are 14 residues in the CDR3. V gave up 4 bases and J gave up 3 bases; unmatched junction bases: 1. Germline CDR1 is MNHEY and CDR2 is SVGAGI. Details on this clone: Its cognate antigen is unknown.

V is TRBV6-5 and J is TRBJ2-7; TRBD2 matches 12 bases. The TCR sequence derives from a man younger than 30 in good health and CMV-seronegative. The sequenced material came from PBMCs. The DNA for the CDR3 is TGTGCCAGCAGTTTACTAGCGGGAGGCTACGAGCAGTACTTC. Amino acid sequence: CASSLLAGGYEQYF.